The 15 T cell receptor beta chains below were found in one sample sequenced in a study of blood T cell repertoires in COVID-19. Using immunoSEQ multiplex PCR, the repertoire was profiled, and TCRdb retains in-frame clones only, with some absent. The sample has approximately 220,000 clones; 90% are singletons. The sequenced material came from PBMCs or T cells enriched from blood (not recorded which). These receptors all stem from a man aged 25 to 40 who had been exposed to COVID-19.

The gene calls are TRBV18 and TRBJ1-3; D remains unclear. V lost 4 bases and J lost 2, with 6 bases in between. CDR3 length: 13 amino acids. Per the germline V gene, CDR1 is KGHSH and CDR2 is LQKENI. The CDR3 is CASSLPAGNTIYF. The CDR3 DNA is TGTGCCAGCTCACTCCCCGCTGGAAACACCATATATTTT.

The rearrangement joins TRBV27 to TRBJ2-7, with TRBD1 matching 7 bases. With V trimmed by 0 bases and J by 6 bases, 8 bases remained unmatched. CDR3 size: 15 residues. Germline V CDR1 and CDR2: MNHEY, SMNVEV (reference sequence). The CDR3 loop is CASSLSTGVDGEQYF. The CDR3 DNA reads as TGTGCCAGCAGTTTATCCACAGGGGTTGATGGCGAGCAGTACTTC.

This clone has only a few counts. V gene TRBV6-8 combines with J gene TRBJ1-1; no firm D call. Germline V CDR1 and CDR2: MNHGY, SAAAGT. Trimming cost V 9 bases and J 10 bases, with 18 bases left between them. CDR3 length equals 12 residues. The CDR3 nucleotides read TGTGCCAGTCAGATAGTTGGGTGGAGAGCTTTCTTT. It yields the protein CASQIVGWRAFF.

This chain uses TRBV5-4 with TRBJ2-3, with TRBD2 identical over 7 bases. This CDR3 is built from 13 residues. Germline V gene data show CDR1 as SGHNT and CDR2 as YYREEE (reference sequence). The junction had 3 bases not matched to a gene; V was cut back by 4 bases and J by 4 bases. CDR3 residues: CASSRDYSDTQYF. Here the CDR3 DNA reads TGTGCCAGCAGCCGGGACTACTCAGATACGCAGTATTTT.

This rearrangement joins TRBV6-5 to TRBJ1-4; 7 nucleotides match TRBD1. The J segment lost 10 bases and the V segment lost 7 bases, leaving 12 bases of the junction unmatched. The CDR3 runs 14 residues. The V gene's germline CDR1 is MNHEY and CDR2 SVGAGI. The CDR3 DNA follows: TGTGCCAGCACCCTGGACAGGACGCAGCCAAAACTGTTTTTT. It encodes CASTLDRTQPKLFF.

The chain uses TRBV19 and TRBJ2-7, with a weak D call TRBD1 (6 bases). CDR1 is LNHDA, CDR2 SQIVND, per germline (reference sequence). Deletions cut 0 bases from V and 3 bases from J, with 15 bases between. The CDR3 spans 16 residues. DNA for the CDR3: TGTGCCAGTAGTATAGAGCCCACGGGACACATCTACGAGCAGTACTTC. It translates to CASSIEPTGHIYEQYF.

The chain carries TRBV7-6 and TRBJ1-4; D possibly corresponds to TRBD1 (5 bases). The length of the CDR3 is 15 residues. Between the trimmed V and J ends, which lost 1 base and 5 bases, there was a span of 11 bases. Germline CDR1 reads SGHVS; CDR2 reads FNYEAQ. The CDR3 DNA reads TGTGCCAGCAGCTTAGTGGGGGGAATGAATGAAAAACTGTTTTTT. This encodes CASSLVGGMNEKLFF.

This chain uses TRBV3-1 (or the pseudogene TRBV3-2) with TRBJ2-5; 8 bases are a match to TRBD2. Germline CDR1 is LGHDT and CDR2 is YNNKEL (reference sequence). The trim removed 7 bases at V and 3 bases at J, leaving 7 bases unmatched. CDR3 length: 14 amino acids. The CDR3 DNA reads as TGTGCCAGCAAAATTCGGGGGGGTAAAGAGACCCAGTACTTC. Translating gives CASKIRGGKETQYF.

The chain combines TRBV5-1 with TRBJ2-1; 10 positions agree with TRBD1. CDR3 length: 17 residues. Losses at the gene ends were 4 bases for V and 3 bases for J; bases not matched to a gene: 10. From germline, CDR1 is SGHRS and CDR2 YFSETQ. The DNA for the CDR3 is TGCGCCAGCAGCGCCGGGACAGGGGTCACGGTCTACAATGAGCAGTTCTTC. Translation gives CASSAGTGVTVYNEQFF.

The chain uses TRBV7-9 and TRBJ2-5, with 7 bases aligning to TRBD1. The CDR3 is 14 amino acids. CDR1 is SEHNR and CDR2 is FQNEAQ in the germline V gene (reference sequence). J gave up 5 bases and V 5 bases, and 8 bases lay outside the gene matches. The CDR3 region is CASSIGQAQETQYF. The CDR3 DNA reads TGTGCCAGCAGCATCGGACAGGCCCAGGAGACCCAGTACTTC.

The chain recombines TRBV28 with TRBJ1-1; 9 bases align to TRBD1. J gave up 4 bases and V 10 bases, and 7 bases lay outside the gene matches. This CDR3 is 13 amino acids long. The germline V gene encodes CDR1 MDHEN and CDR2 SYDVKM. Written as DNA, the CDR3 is TGTGCCATCTGGGGGACAGGGTCCACTGAAGCTTTCTTT. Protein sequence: CAIWGTGSTEAFF.

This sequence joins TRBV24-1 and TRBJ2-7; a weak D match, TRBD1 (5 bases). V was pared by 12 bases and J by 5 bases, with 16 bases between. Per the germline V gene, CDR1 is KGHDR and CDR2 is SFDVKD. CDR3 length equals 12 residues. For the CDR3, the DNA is TGTGCCTGCTGCCAGGGCCAAAACGAGCAGTACTTC. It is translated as CACCQGQNEQYF.

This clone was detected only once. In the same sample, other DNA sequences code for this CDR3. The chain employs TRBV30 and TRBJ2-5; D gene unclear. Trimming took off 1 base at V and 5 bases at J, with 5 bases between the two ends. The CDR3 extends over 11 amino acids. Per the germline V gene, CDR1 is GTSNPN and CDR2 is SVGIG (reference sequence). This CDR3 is CAWSGGETQYF. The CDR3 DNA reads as TGTGCCTGGAGTGGTGGCGAGACCCAGTACTTC.

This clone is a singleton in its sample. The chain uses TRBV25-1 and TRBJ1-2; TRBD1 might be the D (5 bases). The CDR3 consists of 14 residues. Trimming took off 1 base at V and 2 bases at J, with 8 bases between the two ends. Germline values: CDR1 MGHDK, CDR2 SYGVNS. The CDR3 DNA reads TGTGCCAGCAGTGAATCGCAGGGAAACTATGGCTACACCTTC. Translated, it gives CASSESQGNYGYTF.

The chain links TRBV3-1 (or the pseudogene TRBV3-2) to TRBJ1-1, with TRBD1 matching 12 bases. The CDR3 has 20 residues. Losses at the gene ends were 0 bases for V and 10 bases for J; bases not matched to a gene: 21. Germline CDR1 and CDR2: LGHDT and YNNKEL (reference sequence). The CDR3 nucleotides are TGTGCCAGCAGCCAAGAAAGCTGGATGCAGAGTCGGGACAGGGGGCGAGTAGCTTTCTTT. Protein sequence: CASSQESWMQSRDRGRVAFF.